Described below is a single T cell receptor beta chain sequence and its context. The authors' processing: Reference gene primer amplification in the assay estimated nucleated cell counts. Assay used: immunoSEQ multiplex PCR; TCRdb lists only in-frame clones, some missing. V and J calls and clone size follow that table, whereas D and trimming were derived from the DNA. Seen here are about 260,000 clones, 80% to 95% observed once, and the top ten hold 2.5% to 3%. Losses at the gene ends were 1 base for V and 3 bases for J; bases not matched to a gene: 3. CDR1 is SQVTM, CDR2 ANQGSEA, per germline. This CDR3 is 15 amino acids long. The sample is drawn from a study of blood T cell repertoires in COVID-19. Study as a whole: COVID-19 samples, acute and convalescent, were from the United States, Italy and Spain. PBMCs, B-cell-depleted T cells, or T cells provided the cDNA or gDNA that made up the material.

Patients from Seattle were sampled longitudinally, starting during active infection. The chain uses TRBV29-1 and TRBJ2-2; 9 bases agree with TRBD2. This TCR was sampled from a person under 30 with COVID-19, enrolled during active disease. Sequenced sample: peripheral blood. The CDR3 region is CSVEVAGGHTGELFF. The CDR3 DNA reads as TGCAGCGTTGAAGTCGCGGGAGGGCACACCGGGGAGCTGTTTTTT.